This TCR beta chain was sequenced during a study of early T cells in non-severe SARS-CoV-2 infection. Looking at the study overall: Investigators sequenced bulk RNA drawn from unsorted whole blood, and chains remained unpaired. Study-wide results and caveats: VDJdb-based annotation leaned toward anti-spike CD8 responses and missed private and CD4 specificities.

Worth noting for this clonotype: The antigen is undetermined.

Unique molecular identifiers (one per individual cDNA molecule) were attached. TCRdb fed the 5' RACE reads into MiXCR, producing one record per CDR3 protein. The repertoire holds tens of thousands of distinct CDR3 sequences, around 12% seen once, with approximately 4.5% in the top ten. The germline V gene encodes CDR1 SQVTM and CDR2 ANQGSEA. Trimming removed 7 bases from V and 3 bases from J, with 9 bases in between. CDR3 size: 11 residues. The TCR sequence derives from an adult who was a healthcare worker with PCR-confirmed SARS-CoV-2 infection or an uninfected control (not recorded which). The rearrangement joins TRBV29-1 to TRBJ1-1, with unresolved D. Sample: whole blood. The CDR3 DNA reads TGCAGCGGACAAAGGGACACTGAAGCTTTCTTT. Translation gives CSGQRDTEAFF.